This T cell receptor (beta chain) was captured by sequencing in a study of cytomegalovirus exposure and HLA in healthy donors. Study details: As released early, the data held approximately 80 million unique TCRs from HLA-typed donors. Whole-study results and caveats: Reportedly, TCR beta sequences accurately predicted HLA-A and HLA-B alleles in most subjects. An analysis done earlier found most TCR beta V segments productive about 87% or about 30% of the time.

Germline-derived CDR1 and CDR2 are KGHSH and LQKENI. The CDR3 length is 14 residues. Trimming removed 6 bases at V and 1 base at J, with 12 bases between. Note on this clone: Its matching antigen is unknown.

PCR was performed using 60 Vbeta and 13 Jbeta primers. The method was immunoSEQ multiplex PCR; TCRdb's version includes in-frame clones alone and lacks a portion of them. The table records 150,000 or so clones, around 77% of them present only once. The receptor was isolated from a middle-aged woman in good health and CMV-seronegative. The chain couples TRBV18 to TRBJ1-1; D is uncertain. Sequenced sample: PBMCs. The CDR3 here is CASSPGLENTEAFF. The CDR3 DNA is TGTGCCAGCTCCCCCGGACTGGAGAACACTGAAGCTTTCTTT.